This T cell receptor beta chain was retrieved from a study of blood T cell repertoires in COVID-19. As for the study in general: Spain, Italy and the United States supplied samples that represented acute and convalescent COVID-19.

Germline CDR1 reads KGHDR; CDR2 reads SFDVKD. Trimming removed 3 bases at V and 6 bases at J, with 13 bases between. This CDR3 region has 14 residues. Assay: immunoSEQ multiplex PCR; the TCRdb copy retains only in-frame clones and omits some. The table includes about 420,000 clones, over 85% detected once. This clonotype was sampled from a man younger than 30 with COVID-19, enrolled during active disease. Sequenced input: peripheral blood. The chain uses TRBV24-1 and TRBJ2-5; weak D call: TRBD1 (5 bases). The CDR3 bases are TGTGCCACCAGTGATGATCAGGGCGAAAAGACCCAGTACTTC. Its protein is CATSDDQGEKTQYF.